This TCR beta chain was recorded in a study of response to subunit inactivated influenza vaccine. The study, taken as a whole, reports: Authors suggested each seasonal influenza vaccination recruits few new T cells.

The V gene's germline CDR1 is LGHDT and CDR2 YNNKEL (reference sequence). The CDR3 has 14 amino acids. Trimming removed 3 bases at V and 0 bases at J, with 5 bases between. This clonotype was observed a few times. Its antigen is as yet unknown. TCRdb recomputed calls from the RT-PCR reads with MiXCR, one row per CDR3 protein. The table has roughly 700,000 distinct CDR3 sequences, more than 15% seen once; the top ten hold approximately 10%. This receptor was identified in a man aged 45-65 years who received an inactivated influenza vaccine. The sample in question was PBMCs from blood, obtained 12 days after vaccination. The chain has TRBV3-1 and TRBJ1-4; unclear D gene. In nucleotides, the CDR3 is TGTGCCAGCAGCCACTCTACAACTAATGAAAAACTGTTTTTT. Protein product: CASSHSTTNEKLFF.